The TCR beta chain described here comes from a study of CD8 T cells in ankylosing spondylitis. TCRdb re-analysed the 5' RACE reads in MiXCR, keeping a single row per CDR3 protein. This sample has about 440,000 distinct CDR3 sequences, with 15% to 20% found just once. This CDR3 region has 15 residues. V gave up 0 bases and J gave up 3 bases, with 13 bases separating them. Germline V gene data show CDR1 as SGHRS and CDR2 as YFSETQ. As regards this clonotype: What it binds is unknown.

Study-wide points: Made up of 7 to 9 highly homologous variants, a TCR beta motif appeared characteristic of ankylosing spondylitis blood.

The sequence came from a male donor with ankylosing spondylitis. The chain joins TRBV5-1 to TRBJ2-7, with D possibly being TRBD2 (5 bases). The source material was blood, either unsorted or a sorted T cell fraction (not recorded which). CDR3 nucleotides: TGCGCCAGCAGCTTGGAGGGCGGGTATATCTACGAGCAGTACTTC. Translating it yields CASSLEGGYIYEQYF.